This note documents a single TCR beta chain sequence. The target antigen is unknown. Naive and memory CD4+ T cells came from enriched cryopreserved PBMCs. Sorted naive or memory CD4+ cells met CEF peptides for over 8 days. Assay: immunoSEQ multiplex PCR; the TCRdb copy retains only in-frame clones and omits some. The sample carries 35,000 to 45,000 clones, under 85% recorded once. These data are taken from a study of CD4 T cells in relation to SARS-CoV-2 and coronaviruses. The overall study: Median patient age was approximately 38 years, spanning 21 to 72 years.

Germline V gives CDR1 SGHRS, CDR2 YFSETQ. The CDR3 is 16 amino acids. The trim removed 4 bases at V and 3 bases at J, leaving 6 bases unmatched. This sequence joins TRBV5-1 and TRBJ2-7, with 14 bases lining up with TRBD2. The receptor was isolated from an adult with COVID-19. Sequencing was performed on memory CD4+ T cells from PBMCs, cultured in vitro. CDR3 loop: CASSLTSGRAFYEQYF. Written as DNA, the CDR3 is TGCGCCAGCAGCCTGACTAGCGGGAGGGCTTTCTACGAGCAGTACTTC.